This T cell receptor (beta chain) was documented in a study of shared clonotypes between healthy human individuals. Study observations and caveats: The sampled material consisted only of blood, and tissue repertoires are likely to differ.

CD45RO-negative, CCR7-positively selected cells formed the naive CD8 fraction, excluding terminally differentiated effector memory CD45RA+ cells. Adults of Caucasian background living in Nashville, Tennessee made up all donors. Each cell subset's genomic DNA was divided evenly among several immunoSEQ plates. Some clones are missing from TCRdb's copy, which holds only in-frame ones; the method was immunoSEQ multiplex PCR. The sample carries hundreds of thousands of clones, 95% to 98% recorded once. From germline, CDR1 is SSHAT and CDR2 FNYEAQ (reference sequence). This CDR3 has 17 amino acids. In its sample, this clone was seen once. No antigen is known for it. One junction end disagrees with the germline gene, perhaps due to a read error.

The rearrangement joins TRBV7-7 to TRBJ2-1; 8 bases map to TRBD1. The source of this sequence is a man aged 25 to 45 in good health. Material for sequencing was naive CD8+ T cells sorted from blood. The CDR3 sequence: CASSPLGQGATYNEQFF. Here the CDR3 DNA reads TGTGCTAGCAGCCCACTCGGACAGGGTGCAACCTACAATGAGCAGTTCTTC.